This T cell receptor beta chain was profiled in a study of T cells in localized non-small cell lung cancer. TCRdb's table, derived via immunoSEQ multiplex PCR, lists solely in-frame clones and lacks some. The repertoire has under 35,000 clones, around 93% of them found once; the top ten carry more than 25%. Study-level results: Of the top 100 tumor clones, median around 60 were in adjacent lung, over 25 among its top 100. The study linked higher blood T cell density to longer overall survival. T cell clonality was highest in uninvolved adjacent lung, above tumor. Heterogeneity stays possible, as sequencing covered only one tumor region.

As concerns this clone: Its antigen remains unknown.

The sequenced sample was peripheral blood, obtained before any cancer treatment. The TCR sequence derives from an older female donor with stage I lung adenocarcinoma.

CDR3 bases: TGCGCCAGCAGCCAATCCTGGATGGTGAACACTGAAGCTTTCTTT. Its protein product is CASSQSWMVNTEAFF. V and J are TRBV4-1 and TRBJ1-1, with D hard to call. Germline V gene data show CDR1 as MGHRA and CDR2 as YSYEKL. Trimming took 2 bases from V and 0 from J, leaving 10 bases between them. There are 15 residues in the CDR3.